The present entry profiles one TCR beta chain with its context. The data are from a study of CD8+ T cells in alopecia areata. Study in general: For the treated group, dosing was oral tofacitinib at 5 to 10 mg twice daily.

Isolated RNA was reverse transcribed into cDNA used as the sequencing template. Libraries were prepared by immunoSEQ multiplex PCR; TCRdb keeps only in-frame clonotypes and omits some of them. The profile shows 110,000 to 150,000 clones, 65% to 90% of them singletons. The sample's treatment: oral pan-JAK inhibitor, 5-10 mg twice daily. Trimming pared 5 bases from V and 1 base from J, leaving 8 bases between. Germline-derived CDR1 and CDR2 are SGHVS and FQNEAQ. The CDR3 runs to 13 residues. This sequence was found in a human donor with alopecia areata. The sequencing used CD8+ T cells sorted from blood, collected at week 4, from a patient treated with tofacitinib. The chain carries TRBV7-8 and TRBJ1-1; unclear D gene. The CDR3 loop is CASSPKWNTEAFF. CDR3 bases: TGTGCCAGCAGCCCAAAATGGAACACTGAAGCTTTCTTT.